This T cell receptor (beta chain) was obtained from a study of CD8+ T cells in alopecia areata (dated by TCRdb to 2016 to 2019). For context, the study as a whole: To study T cell clonal expansion in alopecia areata, the researchers applied high-throughput TCRbeta sequencing to both the C3H/HeJ mouse model and human patients. On the human side, TCRbeta sequencing was run on scalp tissue and on sorted CD4+ and CD8+ peripheral blood T cells from healthy controls and from alopecia areata patients with either patchy or totalis/universalis disease. Amplification of TCRbeta CDR3 regions was done by immunoSEQ multiplex PCR using 35 Vbeta forward primers and 13 Jbeta reverse primers. Scalp clonality was compared across normal scalp (n=4), patchy alopecia areata scalp (n=8), and alopecia totalis/universalis scalp (n=8). RNA came from the PAXgene miRNA kit for fixed scalp, the miRNeasy kit for PBMCs, and the RNeasy kit for mouse skin. Findings and caveats that apply to the study as a whole: Compared with mice, TCR sequences shared between patients were less clear, possibly partly because of HLA diversity across the patient population. Unlike mouse skin, which is dominated by gammadelta T cells, normal human skin has resident alphabeta T cells that are also sequenced, and this complicates analysis of the scalp TCR repertoire. Compared with normal scalp, lesional scalp, particularly in alopecia totalis/universalis, had higher clonality and more expanded CD8+ clones, which suggests antigenic drive.

PBMCs were separated by density centrifugation and stained for CD3, CD4 and CD8, after which CD4+ and CD8+ T cells were sorted on a FACSAria. Scalp biopsies and blood samples were obtained from unaffected controls. Note on this clone: Its target antigen remains unknown. Nothing much larger sits one base from this clone, and base qualities are not available.

The CDR3 holds 14 amino acids from the cysteine to the phenylalanine. The CDR3 DNA has 42 bases and is translated from base 1. The germline V gene (reference sequence) provides CDR1 LNHNV and CDR2 YYDKDF. V was cut back by 5 bases and J by 2 bases, leaving a gap of 12 bases between them. Libraries were constructed by the immunoSEQ multiplex PCR assay. RNA was extracted from all samples and reverse transcribed into cDNA, which served as template for TCR sequencing. SuperScript III was used to make first-strand cDNA, primed with a 2:1 mix of oligo-dT and random hexamers. Amplification bias was assessed with a synthetic immune receptor repertoire, and residual bias was removed computationally. From the authors' description of their analysis: Raw reads were preprocessed for error removal, and CDR3 was defined according to IMGT conventions as running from the conserved cysteine to phenylalanine. Clonality was computed as 1 minus the Shannon entropy, with the entropy normalized by log2 of the number of productive unique TCRs. CD4 or CD8 identity of scalp clones was inferred by cross-referencing scalp TCRbeta sequences with sorted blood CD4 and CD8 repertoires. TCRdb mirrors the immuneACCESS table, restricted to in-frame sequences. Some clones are absent from its copies; in checked studies, under half trace to an unresolved V gene, and the reason for the others is unknown. That table furnishes V, J and clone size, whereas the DNA furnished D and trimming. The sample yields about 110,000 clones; almost 60% were counted once. Of the sample, approximately 22% is held by the ten largest clones.

This TCR was sampled from a human donor in good health. The specimen was CD8+ T cells sorted from blood. The chain is encoded by TRBV15 joined to TRBJ1-2; TRBD1 is possibly the D segment (5 matching bases). Here is the DNA: TGTGCCACCAGCGTAGCAGGGAGCAACTATGGCTACACCTTC. It translates to CATSVAGSNYGYTF.